This T cell receptor (beta chain) is from a study of brain T cells in children with intractable seizures. Study-wide results and caveats: Only CDR3 sequence similarity suggested viral specificity, without known HCMV serostatus. Absence of clones before surgery may stem from lower sequencing depth.

This clone has just one count. Its antigen is currently unknown. The time point here: blood from clinic visit 5 months post-surgery; TSC patient then seizure free. The sequenced cases were selected for having the highest brain T cell transcript signatures. Patients received at least one anti-epileptic drug before surgery. Germline loops: CDR1 SGHVS, CDR2 FQNEAQ. The germline V and J ends were trimmed by 2 bases and 7 bases, with 21 bases remaining between them. This CDR3 contains 17 residues. The table came from immunoSEQ multiplex PCR; TCRdb's copy has only in-frame clones and leaves some out. The repertoire has about 340,000 clones, roughly 92% of them found once; the top ten carry about 6%.

This TCR came from a boy under two years old with tuberous sclerosis and intractable seizures. The sample consisted of peripheral blood, taken more than 4 months after surgery. The chain employs TRBV7-8 and TRBJ2-1, with a tentative D call TRBD1 (5 bases). The CDR3 region has the DNA TGTGCCAGCAGCTTATCGTCATGGCAGGGAAGTAGGAATGAGCAGTTCTTC. It codes for CASSLSSWQGSRNEQFF.